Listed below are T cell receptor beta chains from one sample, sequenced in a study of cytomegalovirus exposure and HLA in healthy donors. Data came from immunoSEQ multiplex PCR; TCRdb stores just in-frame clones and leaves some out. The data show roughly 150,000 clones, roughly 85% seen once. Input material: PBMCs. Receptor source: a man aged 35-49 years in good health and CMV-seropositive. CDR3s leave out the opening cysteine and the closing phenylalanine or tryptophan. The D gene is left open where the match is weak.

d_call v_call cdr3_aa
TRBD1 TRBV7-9 ASSLHRDRGDYGYT
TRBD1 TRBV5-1 ASSPQNTGGDHGYT
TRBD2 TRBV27 ASSFGTSAHNEQF
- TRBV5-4 ASSKGGGVGQPQH
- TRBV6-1 ASKSHPAGSYEQY
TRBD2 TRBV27 ASSGGVLGLNEQF
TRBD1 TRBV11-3 ASSSGTGHEQY
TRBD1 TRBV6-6 ASIETGAVYGYT
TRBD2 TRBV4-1 ASSQLAGGPVNEQF
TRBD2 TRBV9 ASSATPRAREIGEQY
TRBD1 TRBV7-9 ASTLDRDYGYT
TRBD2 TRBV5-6 ASSPGLAGSSYEQY
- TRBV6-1 ASTSIEDQPQH
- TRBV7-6 ASSLGQTGSGNTIY
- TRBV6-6 ASRLAQSYGYT
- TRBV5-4 ASSLDTPYGYT
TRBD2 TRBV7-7 ASSLGPSGNEQF
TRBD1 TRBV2 ASTSTTGGAKDTEAF
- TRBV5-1 ASSPVPSSYNEQF
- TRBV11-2 ASSLAVGQGGGEQY
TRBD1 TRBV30 AWSGQGARNYGHT
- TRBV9 ASRGANYGYT
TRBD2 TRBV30 AHTSGTGMGNYEQY
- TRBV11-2 ASSVDSPSYEQY
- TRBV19 ASQKTNEKLF
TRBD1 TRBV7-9 ASSLRQGGYPLH
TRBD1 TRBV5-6 ASSLGQGFYGYT
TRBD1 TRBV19 ASSSRSAGGTEAF
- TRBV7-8 ASSPRTSFSYEQY
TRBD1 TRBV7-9 SSSSTGGVSYEQY
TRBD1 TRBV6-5 ASSYYGQGAYEQY
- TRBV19 ASSRGRELVTEAF
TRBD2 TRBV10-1 ASSESGLGLDHPGELF
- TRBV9 ASSVGRENIQY
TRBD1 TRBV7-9 ASNEDRGSNTEAF
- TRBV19 ASSIKFGGTRSYEQY
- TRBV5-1 ASSIGQNLYEQY
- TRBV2 ASAGISGNTIY
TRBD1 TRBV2 ASSVGGDREETQY
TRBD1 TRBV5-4 ASNDRGRETQY
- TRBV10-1 ASSETRADGYT
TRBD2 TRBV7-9 ASSLVAGSYNEQF
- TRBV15 ATRTTGEQY
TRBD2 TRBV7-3 ASSQGPGRDYEQY
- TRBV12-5 ASGLADRNYGYT
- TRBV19 ASSTQTAGGNTIY
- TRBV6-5 ASSYSVGGNYGYT
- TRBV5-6 ASSLPDSTGNTIY
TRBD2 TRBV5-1 ASSRTSGRAETQY
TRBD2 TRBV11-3 ASSLSREGQF
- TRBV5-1 ASGQGGLTYGYT
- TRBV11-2 ASSRLRGTGELF
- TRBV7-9 ASSLVGGGTEAF